A selection of T cell receptor beta chains follows, all from one sample in a study of OX40 agonist ivuxolimab in advanced cancers. Assay: immunoSEQ multiplex PCR; the TCRdb copy retains only in-frame clones and omits some. The sample comprises tens of thousands of clones, about 93% of which are singletons, and 1.1% rests with the top ten. The specimen was CD4+ or CD8+ T cells sorted from blood, collected in a trial of the OX40 agonist ivuxolimab. These receptors originate from an adult with an advanced solid tumor such as melanoma, head and neck, liver or kidney cancer. CDR3s include the opening cysteine and the closing phenylalanine or tryptophan. The D gene is left open where the match is weak. Clone size is shown for a subset of rows, as once, few, many or a class of expanded clone.

>TRBV28|NA|TRBJ2-7|NA|12
CASSFRIYEQYF
TGTGCCAGCAGTTTCAGGATTTACGAGCAGTACTTC
>TRBV19|NA|TRBJ1-5|TRBD1|14
CASSKMTGDQPQHF
TGTGCCAGTAGTAAGATGACAGGGGATCAGCCCCAGCATTTT
>TRBV29-1|NA|TRBJ2-7|NA|14
CSASAGGNSYEQYF
TGCAGCGCCTCGGCTGGGGGGAACTCCTACGAGCAGTACTTC
>TRBV9|NA|TRBJ2-1|TRBD2|17
CASSVAPGLAGGGEQFF
TGTGCCAGCAGCGTTGCCCCGGGACTAGCGGGAGGTGGTGAGCAGTTCTTC
>TRBV6-4|NA|TRBJ2-3|NA|13
CASSREFTDTQYF
TGTGCCAGCAGCAGGGAATTCACAGATACGCAGTATTTT
>TRBV30|NA|TRBJ2-7|NA|13
CAWTRGLGYEQYF
TGTGCCTGGACTCGGGGCCTTGGGTACGAGCAGTACTTC
>TRBV29-1|few|TRBJ1-2|NA|9
CSAAQGSAF
TGCAGCGCCGCCCAAGGCAGCGCCTTC
>TRBV6-1|NA|TRBJ1-3|NA|14
CASGTRLSGNTIYF
TGTGCCAGCGGTACAAGGCTTTCTGGAAACACCATATATTTT
>TRBV16|NA|TRBJ2-7|TRBD1|15
CASSLSGTGDGEQYF
TGTGCCAGCAGCCTTTCGGGGACAGGGGATGGCGAGCAGTACTTC
>TRBV5-1|NA|TRBJ2-1|TRBD1|15
CASSLMQGARDEQFF
TGCGCCAGCAGCTTAATGCAGGGGGCAAGGGATGAGCAGTTCTTC
>TRBV19|NA|TRBJ1-4|NA|12
CASSGQAEKLFF
TGTGCCAGTAGTGGACAAGCAGAAAAACTGTTTTTT
>TRBV5-4|NA|TRBJ2-7|TRBD1|13
CASSRGTGYEQYF
TGTGCCAGCAGCCGCGGGACAGGCTACGAGCAGTACTTC
>TRBV30|once|TRBJ1-6|NA|14
CASTGFSYNSPLHF
TGTGCCTCCACAGGGTTCTCCTATAATTCACCCCTCCACTTT
>TRBV27|NA|TRBJ1-1|NA|14
CASSYGQGGTEAFF
TGTGCCAGCAGTTATGGGCAGGGCGGAACTGAAGCTTTCTTT
>TRBV28|NA|TRBJ2-2|NA|12
CASRENTGELFF
TGTGCCAGCCGGGAGAACACCGGGGAGCTGTTTTTT
>TRBV6-5|NA|TRBJ1-6|TRBD1|14
CASNGQGPNSPLHF
TGTGCCAGCAATGGACAGGGGCCTAATTCACCCCTCCACTTT
>TRBV28|few|TRBJ1-2|TRBD1|15
CASSLGGQGTGGYTF
TGTGCCAGCAGTTTGGGCGGACAGGGAACGGGGGGCTACACCTTC
>TRBV6-5|NA|TRBJ2-1|NA|14
CASSRGRSYNEQFF
TGTGCCAGCAGCAGGGGAAGGTCCTACAATGAGCAGTTCTTC
>TRBV9|NA|TRBJ2-1|TRBD2|17
CASSVGLVSGRADEQFF
TGTGCCAGCAGCGTAGGGCTTGTGAGCGGGAGGGCCGATGAGCAGTTCTTC
>TRBV5-1|NA|TRBJ1-4|TRBD1|15
CASSVDRATNEKLFF
TGCGCCAGCAGCGTTGACAGGGCAACTAATGAAAAACTGTTTTTT
>TRBV27|few|TRBJ1-4|NA|12
CASSNYAGELFF
TGTGCCAGCAGCAATTACGCCGGGGAACTGTTTTTT
>TRBV19|NA|TRBJ1-1|NA|12
CASSHVNTEAFF
TGTGCCAGTAGCCACGTTAACACTGAAGCTTTCTTT
>TRBV18|NA|TRBJ2-7|NA|12
CASSPQTREQYF
TGTGCCAGCTCACCGCAAACGAGGGAGCAGTACTTC
>TRBV7-2|NA|TRBJ1-2|NA|15
CASSPQRTPNYGYTF
TGTGCCAGCAGCCCTCAGCGAACCCCTAACTATGGCTACACCTTC
>TRBV18|NA|TRBJ2-2|TRBD2|18
CASSPRLAGEISAGELFF
TGTGCCAGCTCACCACGACTAGCGGGAGAGATAAGCGCCGGGGAGCTGTTTTTT
>TRBV19|NA|TRBJ1-1|NA|14
CASSIVWANTEAFF
TGTGCCAGTAGTATAGTCTGGGCGAACACTGAAGCTTTCTTT
>TRBV7-2|few|TRBJ2-2|TRBD1|16
CASSLRQGGGTGELFF
TGTGCCAGCAGCTTAAGACAGGGGGGAGGCACCGGGGAGCTGTTTTTT
>TRBV5-6|NA|TRBJ1-2|NA|12
CASSLLPGGYTF
TGTGCCAGCAGCCTTCTCCCGGGTGGCTACACCTTC
>TRBV4-1|NA|TRBJ1-3|TRBD1|20
CASSQEFAAPGQGSGNTIYF
TGCGCCAGCAGCCAAGAATTCGCCGCCCCGGGACAGGGCTCTGGAAACACCATATATTTT
>TRBV20-1|NA|TRBJ1-1|NA|9
CSARDLAFF
TGCAGTGCTCGGGACCTGGCTTTCTTT
>TRBV6-1|NA|TRBJ2-7|NA|15
CASSGGSLSSYEQYF
TGTGCCAGCAGTGGAGGTAGCCTATCCTCCTACGAGCAGTACTTC
>TRBV19|few|TRBJ2-5|NA|10
CASGRETQYF
TGTGCCAGTGGCCGAGAGACCCAGTACTTC
>TRBV28|NA|TRBJ2-7|NA|19
CASSPPYLTGFYSIYEQYF
TGTGCCAGCAGTCCCCCTTACCTCACAGGGTTTTACAGTATCTACGAGCAGTACTTC
>TRBV28|once|TRBJ1-3|NA|14
CASSLAAAGNTIYF
TGTGCCAGCAGTTTAGCGGCTGCTGGAAACACCATATATTTT
>TRBV7-8|NA|TRBJ2-7|NA|14
CASSPGTPTYEQYF
TGTGCCAGCAGCCCCGGGACCCCGACCTACGAGCAGTACTTC
>TRBV29-1|NA|TRBJ2-1|TRBD2|15
CSVVRGGSAYNEQFF
TGCAGCGTTGTTAGGGGAGGGTCGGCCTACAATGAGCAGTTCTTC
>TRBV2|few|TRBJ2-1|TRBD1|17
CASSETYYRGGFNEQFF
TGTGCCAGCAGCGAAACTTACTACAGGGGTGGATTTAATGAGCAGTTCTTC
>TRBV7-2|NA|TRBJ2-3|NA|15
CASSLVDAHTDTQYF
TGTGCCAGCAGCTTAGTAGACGCCCACACAGATACGCAGTATTTT
>TRBV11-3|NA|TRBJ2-7|NA|11
CASSALYEQYF
TGTGCCAGCAGCGCCCTGTACGAGCAGTACTTC
>TRBV7-7|NA|TRBJ2-1|NA|15
CASSFTNAPSDEQFF
TGTGCTAGCAGCTTCACGAACGCCCCATCCGATGAGCAGTTCTTC
>TRBV29-1|NA|TRBJ1-2|TRBD1|13
CSGRGQGVAGYTF
TGCAGCGGACGCGGACAGGGGGTTGCGGGTTACACCTTC
>TRBV7-9|NA|TRBJ2-7|TRBD1|14
CASSDRGVWGEQYF
TGTGCCAGCAGCGACAGGGGGGTATGGGGCGAGCAGTACTTC
>TRBV11-2|NA|TRBJ2-1|TRBD2|14
CASSLGAGTAKQFF
TGTGCCAGCAGCTTAGGAGCGGGGACGGCGAAGCAGTTCTTC